These T cell receptor beta chains were read from a single sample in a study of CD8+ T cells in alopecia areata. Sequencing was performed with immunoSEQ multiplex PCR; in TCRdb, only in-frame clones are kept and a portion is missing. The repertoire has a few hundred thousand clones, about 68% of them found once; the top ten carry approximately 1.2%. This material consisted of CD4+ T cells sorted from blood, taken at week 0. Receptor source: a human donor with alopecia areata. Each CDR3 is given with its conserved first and last residue. A D gene is named only where the DNA matches it firmly. The listing skips clone size in some rows; elsewhere it reads once, few, many or a size class.

d_gene: -; abundance: -; j_gene: TRBJ1-5; v_gene: TRBV19; CDR3nt: TGTGCCAGTAGGACGACACAATATAGCAATCAGCCCCAGCATTTT; CDR3aa: CASRTTQYSNQPQHF
d_gene: -; abundance: few; j_gene: TRBJ2-2; v_gene: TRBV7-2; CDR3nt: TGTGCCAGCAGCCTAAAGCCAGGCGGGGAGCTGTTTTTT; CDR3aa: CASSLKPGGELFF
d_gene: -; abundance: -; j_gene: TRBJ2-1; v_gene: TRBV15; CDR3nt: TGTGCCACCAGCAGAGGGGGCGATTACAATGAGCAGTTCTTC; CDR3aa: CATSRGGDYNEQFF
d_gene: TRBD1; abundance: -; j_gene: TRBJ2-7; v_gene: TRBV2; CDR3nt: TGTGCCAGGAGCGGTGCGACAGGGGTCTACGAGCAGTACTTC; CDR3aa: CARSGATGVYEQYF
d_gene: TRBD1; abundance: -; j_gene: TRBJ2-4; v_gene: TRBV15; CDR3nt: TGTGCCACCAGCAGAGGGACAGGGGTAGCCAAAAACATTCAGTACTTC; CDR3aa: CATSRGTGVAKNIQYF
d_gene: -; abundance: few; j_gene: TRBJ2-1; v_gene: TRBV29-1; CDR3nt: TGCAGCGTGGCGGGTTACAATGAGCAGTTCTTC; CDR3aa: CSVAGYNEQFF
d_gene: -; abundance: -; j_gene: TRBJ1-3; v_gene: TRBV30; CDR3nt: TGTGCCTGGACTGGGATCCTTGACGGACACTCTGGAAACACCATATATTTT; CDR3aa: CAWTGILDGHSGNTIYF
d_gene: -; abundance: -; j_gene: TRBJ1-5; v_gene: TRBV4-2; CDR3nt: TGTGCCAGCAGCCAAGTGGGGATCCGGGCCCAGCCCCAGCATTTT; CDR3aa: CASSQVGIRAQPQHF
d_gene: -; abundance: -; j_gene: TRBJ1-6; v_gene: TRBV7-9; CDR3nt: TGTGCCAGCAGCTTATATCCGGGCTCGAATAATTCACCCCTCCACTTT; CDR3aa: CASSLYPGSNNSPLHF
d_gene: -; abundance: -; j_gene: TRBJ1-1; v_gene: TRBV9; CDR3nt: TGTGCCAGCAGCGTTGGGACTAACACTGAAGCTTTCTTT; CDR3aa: CASSVGTNTEAFF
d_gene: -; abundance: -; j_gene: TRBJ1-2; v_gene: TRBV29-1; CDR3nt: TGCAGCGCCGGGTCGAACTATGGCTACACCTTC; CDR3aa: CSAGSNYGYTF
d_gene: -; abundance: -; j_gene: TRBJ2-3; v_gene: TRBV30; CDR3nt: TGTGCCTGGAGTGTTAGAAGGGCAGATACGCAGTATTTT; CDR3aa: CAWSVRRADTQYF
d_gene: TRBD1; abundance: -; j_gene: TRBJ1-5; v_gene: TRBV29-1; CDR3nt: TGCAGCGTTGCTACCGGGACAGGGGGCAATCAGCCCCAGCATTTT; CDR3aa: CSVATGTGGNQPQHF
d_gene: TRBD1; abundance: -; j_gene: TRBJ1-2; v_gene: TRBV29-1; CDR3nt: TGCAGCGTCACGGGACAGGGGAACTATGGCTACACCTTC; CDR3aa: CSVTGQGNYGYTF
d_gene: -; abundance: -; j_gene: TRBJ1-5; v_gene: TRBV15; CDR3nt: TGTGCCACCAGCATAGCGCGGGGCAATCAGCCCCAGCATTTT; CDR3aa: CATSIARGNQPQHF
d_gene: -; abundance: -; j_gene: TRBJ1-4; v_gene: TRBV30; CDR3nt: TGTGCCTGGGACAGGATTAATGAAAAACTGTTTTTT; CDR3aa: CAWDRINEKLFF
d_gene: TRBD2; abundance: -; j_gene: TRBJ2-2; v_gene: TRBV5-1; CDR3nt: TGCGCCAGCACAAACCCTAGCGGGGCCAACACCGGGGAGCTGTTTTTT; CDR3aa: CASTNPSGANTGELFF
d_gene: -; abundance: -; j_gene: TRBJ1-2; v_gene: TRBV30; CDR3nt: TGTGCCTGGAGTATTAGGGGCCCCTATGGCTACACCTTC; CDR3aa: CAWSIRGPYGYTF
d_gene: -; abundance: -; j_gene: TRBJ2-2; v_gene: TRBV25-1; CDR3nt: TGTGCCAGCATCAAGGGGTCCGGGGAGCTGTTTTTT; CDR3aa: CASIKGSGELFF
d_gene: -; abundance: once; j_gene: TRBJ2-5; v_gene: TRBV5-1; CDR3nt: TGCGCCAGCAGCTTTGGGGGGATGGAGACCCAGTACTTC; CDR3aa: CASSFGGMETQYF
d_gene: -; abundance: -; j_gene: TRBJ2-7; v_gene: TRBV18; CDR3nt: TGTGCCAGCTCACCAGGGCTCTACGAGCAGTACTTC; CDR3aa: CASSPGLYEQYF
d_gene: -; abundance: -; j_gene: TRBJ2-5; v_gene: TRBV7-2; CDR3nt: TGTGCCAGCAGCTTAGCGGGGGCACGGGAGACCCAGTACTTC; CDR3aa: CASSLAGARETQYF
d_gene: -; abundance: -; j_gene: TRBJ2-7; v_gene: TRBV29-1; CDR3nt: TGCAGCGCGGGTGACAGGACTTACGAGCAGTACTTC; CDR3aa: CSAGDRTYEQYF
d_gene: TRBD1; abundance: -; j_gene: TRBJ1-1; v_gene: TRBV4-3; CDR3nt: TGCGCCAGCAGCTACGGGACAGCTACTGAAGCTTTCTTT; CDR3aa: CASSYGTATEAFF
d_gene: -; abundance: -; j_gene: TRBJ1-1; v_gene: TRBV7-9; CDR3nt: TGTGCCAGCAGCTTAATGGGGGACACTGAAGCTTTCTTT; CDR3aa: CASSLMGDTEAFF
d_gene: -; abundance: -; j_gene: TRBJ1-5; v_gene: TRBV25-1; CDR3nt: TGTGCCAGCAGTGAACCAGGGGCGGGCAATCAGCCCCAGCATTTT; CDR3aa: CASSEPGAGNQPQHF
d_gene: TRBD1; abundance: -; j_gene: TRBJ2-3; v_gene: TRBV29-1; CDR3nt: TGCAGCGTTGGTATAACTTCGGCAGGGGGAAATACGCAGTATTTT; CDR3aa: CSVGITSAGGNTQYF
d_gene: TRBD2; abundance: -; j_gene: TRBJ2-4; v_gene: TRBV7-9; CDR3nt: TGTGCCAGCAGCCCCTTCACGACTAGCCTCCTCTACAAAAACATTCAGTACTTC; CDR3aa: CASSPFTTSLLYKNIQYF
d_gene: TRBD1; abundance: -; j_gene: TRBJ2-2; v_gene: TRBV2; CDR3nt: TGTGCCATCGCCCCGACAGGGCTCACCGGGGAGCTGTTTTTT; CDR3aa: CAIAPTGLTGELFF
d_gene: -; abundance: -; j_gene: TRBJ2-2; v_gene: TRBV5-1; CDR3nt: TGCGCCAGCAGCCATTCAAACGGGGAGCTGTTTTTT; CDR3aa: CASSHSNGELFF
d_gene: -; abundance: -; j_gene: TRBJ1-6; v_gene: TRBV25-1; CDR3nt: TGTGCCAGCAGTACGGGTGAGGCCCTCCACTTT; CDR3aa: CASSTGEALHF
d_gene: -; abundance: -; j_gene: TRBJ2-7; v_gene: TRBV5-5; CDR3nt: TGTGCCAGCCGCGTGGAGACAGCGTCAAGCTCCTACGAGCAGTACTTC; CDR3aa: CASRVETASSSYEQYF
d_gene: -; abundance: few; j_gene: TRBJ1-1; v_gene: TRBV18; CDR3nt: TGTGCCAGCTCACTCACCAGCCCTACAGGGAGTGGGAACACTGAAGCTTTCTTT; CDR3aa: CASSLTSPTGSGNTEAFF
d_gene: TRBD1; abundance: few; j_gene: TRBJ2-1; v_gene: TRBV5-6; CDR3nt: TGTGCCGGAAGCCGGGACAGGGGCTCCTACAATGAGCAGTTCTTC; CDR3aa: CAGSRDRGSYNEQFF
d_gene: TRBD1; abundance: -; j_gene: TRBJ2-7; v_gene: TRBV7-2; CDR3nt: TGTGCCAGCAGCGTCCAAGCGGGACAGGGGGCTCACGAGCAGTACTTC; CDR3aa: CASSVQAGQGAHEQYF
d_gene: -; abundance: -; j_gene: TRBJ2-5; v_gene: TRBV18; CDR3nt: TGTGCCAGCTCACACCAAGAGACCCAGTACTTC; CDR3aa: CASSHQETQYF
d_gene: -; abundance: -; j_gene: TRBJ1-1; v_gene: TRBV30; CDR3nt: TGTGCCTGGACCCCTGCAGTTATGAACACTGAAGCTTTCTTT; CDR3aa: CAWTPAVMNTEAFF
d_gene: -; abundance: -; j_gene: TRBJ1-4; v_gene: TRBV30; CDR3nt: TGTGCCTGGAGTTCTCCTCGGGGGCGTATTGATGAAAAACTGTTTTTT; CDR3aa: CAWSSPRGRIDEKLFF
d_gene: TRBD1; abundance: -; j_gene: TRBJ2-1; v_gene: TRBV29-1; CDR3nt: TGCAGCGTTGAAGATGGACAGGGGGCTGCACTAGCTGAGCAGTTCTTC; CDR3aa: CSVEDGQGAALAEQFF
d_gene: -; abundance: -; j_gene: TRBJ2-5; v_gene: TRBV5-1; CDR3nt: TGCGCCAGCAGCTTGGCCCGCCCTGTACAAGAGACCCAGTACTTC; CDR3aa: CASSLARPVQETQYF
d_gene: -; abundance: -; j_gene: TRBJ1-2; v_gene: TRBV29-1; CDR3nt: TGCAGCGTGACCGACACGTCTAACTATGGCTACACCTTC; CDR3aa: CSVTDTSNYGYTF